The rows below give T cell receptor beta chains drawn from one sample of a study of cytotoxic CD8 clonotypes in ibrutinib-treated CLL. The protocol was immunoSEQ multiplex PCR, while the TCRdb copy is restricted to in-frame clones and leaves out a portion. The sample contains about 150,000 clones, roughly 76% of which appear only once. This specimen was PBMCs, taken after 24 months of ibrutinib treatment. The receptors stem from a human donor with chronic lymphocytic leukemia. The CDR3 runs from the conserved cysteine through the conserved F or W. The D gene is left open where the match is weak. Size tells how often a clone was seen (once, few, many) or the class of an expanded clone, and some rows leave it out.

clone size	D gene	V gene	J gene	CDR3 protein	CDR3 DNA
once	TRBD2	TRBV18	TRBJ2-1	CASSPPGPSGEQFF	TGTGCCAGCTCACCCCCCGGCCCTAGCGGTGAGCAGTTCTTC
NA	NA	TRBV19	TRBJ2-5	CASSIGGQTQETQYF	TGTGCCAGTAGTATAGGAGGGCAGACGCAAGAGACCCAGTACTTC
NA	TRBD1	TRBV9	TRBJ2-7	CASSVGQGEYEQYF	TGTGCCAGCAGCGTCGGGCAGGGGGAGTACGAGCAGTACTTC
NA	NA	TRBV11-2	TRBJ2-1	CASSFVGGLYNEQFF	TGTGCCAGCAGCTTCGTTGGTGGACTATACAATGAGCAGTTCTTC
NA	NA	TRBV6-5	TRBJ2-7	CASSPVAASYEQYF	TGTGCCAGCAGCCCGGTGGCGGCGTCCTACGAGCAGTACTTC
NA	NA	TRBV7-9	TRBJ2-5	CASSFGGWETQYF	TGTGCCAGCAGCTTTGGGGGCTGGGAGACCCAGTACTTC
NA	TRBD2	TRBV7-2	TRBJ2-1	CASSLSGAGGPEQFF	TGTGCCAGCAGCTTATCGGGGGCGGGAGGGCCTGAGCAGTTCTTC
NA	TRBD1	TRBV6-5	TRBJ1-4	CASSYGVGTGEEKLFF	TGTGCCAGCAGTTACGGGGTAGGGACAGGGGAAGAAAAACTGTTTTTT
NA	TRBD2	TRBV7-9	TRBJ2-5	CASSFWREQETQYF	TGTGCCAGCAGCTTTTGGCGGGAGCAAGAGACCCAGTACTTC
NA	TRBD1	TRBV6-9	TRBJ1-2	CASRRGQGPFNEGGYTF	TGTGCCAGCAGACGGGGACAGGGTCCGTTCAATGAGGGGGGCTACACCTTC
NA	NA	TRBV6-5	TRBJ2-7	CASSFSQGFYEQYF	TGTGCCAGCAGTTTTTCGCAGGGGTTCTACGAGCAGTACTTC
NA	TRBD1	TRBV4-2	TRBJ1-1	CASSHPQEDRPRAFF	TGTGCCAGCAGCCACCCCCAAGAGGACAGGCCTCGGGCTTTCTTT
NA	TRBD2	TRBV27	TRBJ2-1	CASSRTSGGITYNEQFF	TGTGCCAGCAGCCGGACTAGCGGGGGAATTACCTACAATGAGCAGTTCTTC
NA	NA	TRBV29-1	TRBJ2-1	CSGGAGAQFF	TGCAGCGGAGGCGCTGGGGCGCAGTTCTTC
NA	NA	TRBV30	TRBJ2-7	CAWSPGSSYEQYF	TGTGCCTGGAGTCCGGGGAGCTCCTACGAGCAGTACTTC
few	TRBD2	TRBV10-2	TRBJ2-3	CASSDWVAGGGTDTQYF	TGCGCCAGCAGTGATTGGGTAGCGGGAGGAGGGACAGATACGCAGTATTTT
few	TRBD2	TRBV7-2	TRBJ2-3	CASSRRLAGGTDTQYF	TGTGCCAGCAGCCGCCGACTAGCGGGAGGGACAGATACGCAGTATTTT
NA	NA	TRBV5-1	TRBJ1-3	CASSSEGGNTIYF	TGCGCCAGCAGCTCCGAGGGTGGAAACACCATATATTTT
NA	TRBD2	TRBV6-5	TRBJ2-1	CASSRLAPYNEQFF	TGTGCCAGCAGTCGACTAGCGCCCTACAATGAGCAGTTCTTC
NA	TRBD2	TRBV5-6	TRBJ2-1	CASRPSGTMYNEQFF	TGTGCCAGCAGGCCGAGCGGGACCATGTACAATGAGCAGTTCTTC
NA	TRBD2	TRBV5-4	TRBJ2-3	CASSLDFSGSGDTQYF	TGTGCCAGCAGCTTGGATTTTAGCGGGAGTGGGGATACGCAGTATTTT
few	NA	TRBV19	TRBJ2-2	CASSIPRDSYTGELFF	TGTGCCAGTAGTATACCCCGGGACTCCTACACCGGGGAGCTGTTTTTT
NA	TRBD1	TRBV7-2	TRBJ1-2	CASSLVGGGNDDGYTF	TGTGCCAGCAGCTTAGTAGGGGGCGGTAATGATGATGGCTACACCTTC
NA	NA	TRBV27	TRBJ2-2	CASRRGAGSGELFF	TGTGCCAGCAGAAGAGGAGCAGGGTCCGGGGAGCTGTTTTTT
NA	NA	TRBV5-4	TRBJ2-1	CASSLGGTAAGNEQFF	TGTGCCAGCAGCTTGGGGGGGACTGCGGCTGGGAATGAGCAGTTCTTC
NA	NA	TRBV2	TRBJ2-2	CASSPGLGRTGELFF	TGTGCCAGCAGCCCCGGACTGGGGAGGACCGGGGAGCTGTTTTTT
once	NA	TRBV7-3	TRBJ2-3	CASSYQPGDTDTQYF	TGTGCCAGCAGCTACCAACCGGGGGACACAGATACGCAGTATTTT
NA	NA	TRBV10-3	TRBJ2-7	CAIRRGQSSYEQYF	TGTGCCATCAGGAGAGGACAGAGCTCCTACGAGCAGTACTTC
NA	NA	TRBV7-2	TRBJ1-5	CASSFEVSNQPQHF	TGTGCCAGCAGCTTTGAGGTTAGCAATCAGCCCCAGCATTTT
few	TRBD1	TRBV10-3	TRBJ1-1	CATQTRDRAPNTEAFF	TGTGCCACCCAAACCCGGGACAGGGCGCCGAACACTGAAGCTTTCTTT
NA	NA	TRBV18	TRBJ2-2	CASSPPGQTNTGELFF	TGTGCCAGCTCACCACCAGGACAAACGAACACCGGGGAGCTGTTTTTT
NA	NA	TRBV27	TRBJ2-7	CASSLSESYEQYF	TGTGCCAGCAGTTTATCCGAATCCTACGAGCAGTACTTC
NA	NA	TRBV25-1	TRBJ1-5	CASSLGAGQPQHF	TGTGCCAGCAGCTTGGGGGCCGGGCAGCCCCAGCATTTT